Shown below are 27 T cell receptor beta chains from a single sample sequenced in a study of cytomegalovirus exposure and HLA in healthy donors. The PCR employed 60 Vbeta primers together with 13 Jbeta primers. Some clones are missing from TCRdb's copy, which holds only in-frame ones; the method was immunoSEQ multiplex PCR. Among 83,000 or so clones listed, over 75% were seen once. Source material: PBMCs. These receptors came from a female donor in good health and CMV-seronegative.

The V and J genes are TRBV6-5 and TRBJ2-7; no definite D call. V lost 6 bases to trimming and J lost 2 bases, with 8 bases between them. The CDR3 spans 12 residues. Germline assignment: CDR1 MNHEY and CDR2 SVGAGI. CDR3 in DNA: TGTGCCAGCAGGAGTCCTGCCTACGAGCAGTACTTC. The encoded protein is CASRSPAYEQYF.

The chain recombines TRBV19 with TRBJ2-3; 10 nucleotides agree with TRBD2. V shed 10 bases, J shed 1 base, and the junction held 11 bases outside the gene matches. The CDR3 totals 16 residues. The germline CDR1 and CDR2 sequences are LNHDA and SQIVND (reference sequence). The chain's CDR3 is CATNGLSGRGTDTQYF. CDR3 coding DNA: TGTGCCACTAACGGACTCAGCGGGAGGGGCACAGATACGCAGTATTTT.

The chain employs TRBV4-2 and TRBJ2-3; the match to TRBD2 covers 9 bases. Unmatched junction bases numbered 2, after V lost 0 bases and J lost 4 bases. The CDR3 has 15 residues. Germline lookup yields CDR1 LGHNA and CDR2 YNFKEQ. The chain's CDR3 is CASSQERGGPDTQYF. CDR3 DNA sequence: TGTGCCAGCAGCCAAGAGCGGGGGGGCCCAGATACGCAGTATTTT.

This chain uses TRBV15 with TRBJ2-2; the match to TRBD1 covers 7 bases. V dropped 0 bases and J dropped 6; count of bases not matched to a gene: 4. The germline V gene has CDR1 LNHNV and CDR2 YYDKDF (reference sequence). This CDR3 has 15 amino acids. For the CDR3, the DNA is TGTGCCACCAGCAGAGATCGGCAGGGGGCCGGGGAGCTGTTTTTT. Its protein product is CATSRDRQGAGELFF.

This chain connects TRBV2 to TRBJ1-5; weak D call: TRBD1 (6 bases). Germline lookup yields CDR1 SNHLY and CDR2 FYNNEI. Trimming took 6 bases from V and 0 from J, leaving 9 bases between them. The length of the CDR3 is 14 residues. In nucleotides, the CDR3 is TGTGCCAGCAGGCACAGGGCTAGCAATCAGCCCCAGCATTTT. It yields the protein CASRHRASNQPQHF.

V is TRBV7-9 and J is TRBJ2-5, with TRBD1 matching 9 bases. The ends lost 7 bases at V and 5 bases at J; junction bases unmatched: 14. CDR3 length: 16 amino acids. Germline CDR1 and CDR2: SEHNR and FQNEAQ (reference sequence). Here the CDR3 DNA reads TGTGCCAGCACCTATTATCCGGGACAGGGTGAGGAGACCCAGTACTTC. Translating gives CASTYYPGQGEETQYF.

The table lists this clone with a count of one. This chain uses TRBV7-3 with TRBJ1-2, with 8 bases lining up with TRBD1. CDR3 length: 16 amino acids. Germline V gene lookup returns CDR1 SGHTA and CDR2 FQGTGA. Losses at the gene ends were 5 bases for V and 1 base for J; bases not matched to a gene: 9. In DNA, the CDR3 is TGTGCCAGCAGCCCCCAGGCGACAGGGGATAACTATGGCTACACCTTC. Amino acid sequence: CASSPQATGDNYGYTF.

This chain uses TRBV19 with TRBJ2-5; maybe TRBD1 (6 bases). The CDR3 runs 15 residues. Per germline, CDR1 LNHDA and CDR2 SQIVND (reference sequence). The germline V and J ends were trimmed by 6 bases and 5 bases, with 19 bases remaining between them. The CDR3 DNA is TGTGCCAGTAGGACGGCAGGGGCGGCCCTGGAGACCCAGTACTTC. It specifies CASRTAGAALETQYF.

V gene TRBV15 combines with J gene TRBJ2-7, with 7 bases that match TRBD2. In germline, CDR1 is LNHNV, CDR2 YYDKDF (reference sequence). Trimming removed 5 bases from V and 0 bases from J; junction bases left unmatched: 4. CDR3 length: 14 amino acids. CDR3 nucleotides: TGTGCCACCAGCTTGTCTAGCGGCTCCTACGAGCAGTACTTC. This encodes CATSLSSGSYEQYF. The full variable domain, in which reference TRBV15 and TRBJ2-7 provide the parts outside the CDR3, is DAMVIQNPRYQVTQFGKPVTLSCSQTLNHNVMYWYQQKSSQAPKLLFHYYDKDFNNEADTPDNFQSRRPNTSFCFLDIRSPGLGDTAMYLCATSLSSGSYEQYFGPGTRLTVT.

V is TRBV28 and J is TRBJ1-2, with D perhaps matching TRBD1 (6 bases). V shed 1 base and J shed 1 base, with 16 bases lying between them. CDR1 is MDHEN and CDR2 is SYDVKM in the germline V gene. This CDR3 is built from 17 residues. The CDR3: CASSLFRAGVLNYGYTF. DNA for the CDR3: TGTGCCAGCAGTTTATTCAGGGCAGGGGTCCTTAACTATGGCTACACCTTC.

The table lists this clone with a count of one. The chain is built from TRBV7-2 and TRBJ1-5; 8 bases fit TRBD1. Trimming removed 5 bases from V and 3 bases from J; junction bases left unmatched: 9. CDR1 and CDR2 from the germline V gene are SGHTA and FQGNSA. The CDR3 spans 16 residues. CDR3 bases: TGTGCCAGCAGCCGAACAGGGGGAGGGTTCAATCAGCCCCAGCATTTT. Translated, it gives CASSRTGGGFNQPQHF.

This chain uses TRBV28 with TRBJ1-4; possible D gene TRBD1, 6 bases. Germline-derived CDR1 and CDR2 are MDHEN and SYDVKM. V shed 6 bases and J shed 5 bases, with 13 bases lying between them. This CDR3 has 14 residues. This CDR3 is CASSIPGVNEKLFF. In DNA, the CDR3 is TGTGCCAGCAGCATCCCAGGGGTAAATGAAAAACTGTTTTTT.

The CDR3 sequence: CASSVGGVSYEQYF. DNA for the CDR3: TGCGCCAGCAGTGTCGGAGGTGTCTCCTACGAGCAGTACTTC. The J gene is TRBJ2-7, the V gene TRBV10-1; weak D call: TRBD2 (5 bases). This CDR3 comprises 14 residues. The germline V gene encodes CDR1 WNHNN and CDR2 SYGVQD (reference sequence). Trimming took 4 bases from V and 0 from J, leaving 10 bases between them.

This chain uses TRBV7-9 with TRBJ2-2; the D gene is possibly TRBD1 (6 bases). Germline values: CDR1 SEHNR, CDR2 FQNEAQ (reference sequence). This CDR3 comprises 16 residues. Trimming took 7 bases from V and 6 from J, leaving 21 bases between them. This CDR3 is CASTTPRQVGAGELFF. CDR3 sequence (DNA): TGTGCCAGCACAACTCCTCGACAGGTCGGGGCCGGGGAGCTGTTTTTT.

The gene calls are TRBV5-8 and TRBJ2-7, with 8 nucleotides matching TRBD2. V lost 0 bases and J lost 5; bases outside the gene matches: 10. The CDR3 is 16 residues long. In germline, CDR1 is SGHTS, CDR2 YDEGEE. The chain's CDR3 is CASSLDRAGALDEQYF. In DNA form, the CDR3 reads TGTGCCAGCAGCTTGGATCGAGCGGGAGCGCTAGACGAGCAGTACTTC. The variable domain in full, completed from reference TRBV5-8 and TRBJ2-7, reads EAGVTQSPTHLIKTRGQQATLRCSPISGHTSVYWYQQALGLGLQFLLWYDEGEERNRGNFPPRFSGRQFPNYSSELNVNALELEDSALYLCASSLDRAGALDEQYFGPGTRLTVT.

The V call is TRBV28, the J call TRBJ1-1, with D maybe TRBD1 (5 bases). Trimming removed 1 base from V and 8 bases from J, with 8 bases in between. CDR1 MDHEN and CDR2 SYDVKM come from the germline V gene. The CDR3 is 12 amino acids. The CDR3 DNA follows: TGTGCCAGCAGTTTATCGGGGGGAGAAGCTTTCTTT. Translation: CASSLSGGEAFF.

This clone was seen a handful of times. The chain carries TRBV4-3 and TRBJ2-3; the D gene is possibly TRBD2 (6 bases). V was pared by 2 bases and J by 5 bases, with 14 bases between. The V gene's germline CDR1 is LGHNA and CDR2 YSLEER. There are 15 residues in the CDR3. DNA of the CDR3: TGCGCCAGCAGCCAAATAGGAGGAGGGGAAGATACGCAGTATTTT. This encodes CASSQIGGGEDTQYF.

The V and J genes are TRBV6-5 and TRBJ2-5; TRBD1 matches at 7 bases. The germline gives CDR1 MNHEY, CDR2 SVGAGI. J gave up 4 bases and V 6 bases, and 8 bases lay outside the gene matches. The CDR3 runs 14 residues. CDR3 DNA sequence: TGTGCCAGCAGCATGACAGGGTTTAGAGAGACCCAGTACTTC. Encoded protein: CASSMTGFRETQYF.

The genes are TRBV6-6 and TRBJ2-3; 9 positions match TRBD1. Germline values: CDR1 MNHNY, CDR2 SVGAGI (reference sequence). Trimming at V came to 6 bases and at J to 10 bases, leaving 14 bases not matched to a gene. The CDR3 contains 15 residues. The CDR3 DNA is TGTGCCAGCAGGTTTTCGGGACAGGGCCTTATTTCGCAGTATTTT. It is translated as CASRFSGQGLISQYF.

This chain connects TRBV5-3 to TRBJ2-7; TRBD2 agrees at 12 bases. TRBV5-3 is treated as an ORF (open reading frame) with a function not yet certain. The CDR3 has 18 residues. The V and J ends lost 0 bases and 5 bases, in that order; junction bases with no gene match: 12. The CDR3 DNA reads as TGTGCCAGAAGCTTGGGGACAAGACTAGCGGGGGTGATGGACGAGCAGTACTTC. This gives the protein CARSLGTRLAGVMDEQYF.

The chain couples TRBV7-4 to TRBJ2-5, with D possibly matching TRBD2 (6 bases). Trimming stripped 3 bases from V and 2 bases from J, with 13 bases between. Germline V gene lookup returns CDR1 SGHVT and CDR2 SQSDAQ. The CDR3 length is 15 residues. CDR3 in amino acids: CASSLEGLLQETQYF. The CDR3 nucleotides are TGTGCCAGCAGCTTGGAGGGTTTGTTGCAAGAGACCCAGTACTTC.

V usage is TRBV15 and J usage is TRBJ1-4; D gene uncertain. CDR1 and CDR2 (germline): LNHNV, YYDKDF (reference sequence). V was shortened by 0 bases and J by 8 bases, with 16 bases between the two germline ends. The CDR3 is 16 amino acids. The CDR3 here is CATSRERLEVAEKLFF. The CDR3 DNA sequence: TGTGCCACCAGCAGAGAGAGGCTTGAAGTGGCAGAAAAACTGTTTTTT.

CDR3 in amino acids: CASSIRHGNQPQHF. The CDR3 DNA reads as TGTGCCAGTAGTATCAGACACGGAAATCAGCCCCAGCATTTT. V usage is TRBV19 and J usage is TRBJ1-5; D gene ambiguous. Germline V gene lookup returns CDR1 LNHDA and CDR2 SQIVND (reference sequence). The CDR3 contains 14 residues. Between the trimmed V and J ends, which lost 3 bases and 4 bases, there was a span of 10 bases.

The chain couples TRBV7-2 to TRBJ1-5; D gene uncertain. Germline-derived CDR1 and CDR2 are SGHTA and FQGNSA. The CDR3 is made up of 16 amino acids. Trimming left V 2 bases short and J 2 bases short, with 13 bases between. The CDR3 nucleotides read TGTGCCAGCAGCTTACGTCCTCCCGGGGGCAATCAGCCCCAGCATTTT. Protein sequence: CASSLRPPGGNQPQHF.

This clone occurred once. This CDR3 reads CASSPSGRRNEQYF. In DNA form, the CDR3 reads TGTGCCAGCAGCCCGAGCGGGAGGAGGAACGAGCAGTACTTC. The gene calls are TRBV7-2 and TRBJ2-7; 9 bases match TRBD2. CDR1 and CDR2 from the germline V gene are SGHTA and FQGNSA. The CDR3 consists of 14 residues. V lost 5 bases to trimming and J lost 5 bases; unmatched junction nucleotides: 7. The whole variable domain, filled in from reference TRBV7-2 and TRBJ2-7, reads GAGVSQSPSNKVTEKGKDVELRCDPISGHTALYWYRQSLGQGLEFLIYFQGNSAPDKSGLPSDRFSAERTGGSVSTLTIQRTQQEDSAVYLCASSPSGRRNEQYFGPGTRLTVT.

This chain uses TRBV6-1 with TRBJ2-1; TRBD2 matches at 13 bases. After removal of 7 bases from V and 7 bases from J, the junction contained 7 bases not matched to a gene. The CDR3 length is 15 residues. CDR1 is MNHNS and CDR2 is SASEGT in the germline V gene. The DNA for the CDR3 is TGTGCCAGCAACGGACTAGCGGGAGAGCGGAATGAGCAGTTCTTC. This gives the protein CASNGLAGERNEQFF.

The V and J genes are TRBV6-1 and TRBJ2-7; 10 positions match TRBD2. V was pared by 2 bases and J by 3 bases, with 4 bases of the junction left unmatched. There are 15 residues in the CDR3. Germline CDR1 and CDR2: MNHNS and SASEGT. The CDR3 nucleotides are TGTGCCAGCAGTGAATTTCTAGCGGGAGACTACGAGCAGTACTTC. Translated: CASSEFLAGDYEQYF.